The 14 T cell receptor beta chains in this list originate from one sample, sequenced in a study of T-cell reconstitution after alpha-beta-depleted transplantation in children. A TCRbeta library incorporating unique molecular identifiers was prepared. In TCRdb, the PCR reads were re-called with MiXCR into one record per CDR3 protein. The sample yields more than 400,000 distinct CDR3 sequences, about 10% seen once. Source: PBMCs, mostly from graft donor cells, taken 180 days after TCRalphabeta/CD19-depleted stem cell transplant. Receptor source: a female patient aged 2 to 10 who had a stem cell transplant for aplastic anemia, so the T cells may come from the graft donor.

V is TRBV4-3 and J is TRBJ2-7, with unresolved D. Trimming took off 7 bases at V and 2 bases at J, with 9 bases between the two ends. The germline gives CDR1 LGHNA, CDR2 YSLEER. The length of the CDR3 is 12 residues. CDR3 loop: CASMDLTYEQYV. The CDR3 DNA sequence: TGCGCCAGCATGGACCTTACCTACGAGCAGTACGTC.

The table lists this clonotype with a few counts. The chain links TRBV30 to TRBJ1-5, with D unclear. The CDR3 totals 13 residues. Per the germline V gene, CDR1 is GTSNPN and CDR2 is SVGIG (reference sequence). Trimming left V 1 base short and J 3 bases short, with 7 bases between. CDR3 loop: CAWSGGTNQPQHF. DNA of the CDR3: TGTGCCTGGAGTGGAGGAACCAATCAGCCCCAGCATTTT.

At least ten counts were recorded for this clonotype. This chain joins TRBV20-1 and TRBJ1-1, with unresolved D. Trimming pared 6 bases from V and 1 base from J, leaving 12 bases between. The CDR3 covers 13 residues. Germline V gives CDR1 DFQATT, CDR2 SNEGSKA (reference sequence). The CDR3 loop reads CSARKDGNTEAFF. DNA for the CDR3: TGCAGTGCCCGCAAGGACGGGAACACTGAAGCTTTCTTT.

This clonotype was counted many times. The V gene is TRBV21-1, the J gene TRBJ2-1; TRBD2 is taken as the D call from the table, unchecked against the DNA. TRBV21-1 is termed a pseudogene. This CDR3 region has 19 residues. CDR3 sequence reads: CASSKGTSGSKRSYNEQFF. The CDR3 nucleotides read TGTGCCAGCAGCAAAGGGACTAGCGGGAGTAAACGTTCCTACAATGAGCAGTTCTTC.

This clonotype was observed at least ten times. The chain is built from TRBV20-1 and TRBJ2-2; a weak D match, TRBD2 (6 bases). V lost 0 bases and J lost 0, with 8 bases in between. The germline V gene encodes CDR1 DFQATT and CDR2 SNEGSKA (reference sequence). This CDR3 has 15 residues. The CDR3 loop reads CSARDGGTNTGELFF. The CDR3 bases are TGCAGTGCTAGAGATGGAGGGACGAACACCGGGGAGCTGTTTTTT.

This sequence joins TRBV18 and TRBJ1-1; no reliable D call. V was clipped by 3 bases and J by 2 bases, with 10 bases between them. The CDR3 totals 14 residues. Germline CDR1 KGHSH, CDR2 LQKENI. Here the CDR3 DNA reads TGTGCCAGCTCACCGTTCCGGCTCAACACTGAAGCTTTCTTT. This translates into CASSPFRLNTEAFF.

This clonotype turned up a few times. The chain employs TRBV28 and TRBJ2-1; the D is unclear. The CDR3 is 11 amino acids. Germline-derived CDR1 and CDR2 are MDHEN and SYDVKM. V shed 6 bases and J shed 5 bases, with 5 bases lying between them. The CDR3 spells CASRDNNEQFF. Written as DNA, the CDR3 is TGTGCCAGCAGAGACAACAATGAGCAGTTCTTC.

The chain joins TRBV7-9 to TRBJ1-4; D may be TRBD1 (6 bases). Looked up from germline, CDR1 is SEHNR and CDR2 is FQNEAQ (reference sequence). The CDR3 covers 15 residues. The ends were cut back, 4 bases at V and 0 bases at J, with 9 bases in the middle. Written as DNA, the CDR3 is TGTGCCAGCAGCTCGTCAGGGGCAACTAATGAAAAACTGTTTTTT. Its translation is CASSSSGATNEKLFF.

This clonotype has a handful of counts. The V and J genes are TRBV12-3 or TRBV12-4 and TRBJ2-3; D ambiguous. V dropped 3 bases and J dropped 2 bases, with 15 bases sitting between them. This CDR3 region has 16 residues. The CDR3 reads CASSLMVRITTDTQYF. In DNA, the CDR3 is TGTGCCAGCAGTTTGATGGTTCGGATTACCACAGATACGCAGTATTTT.

The V call is TRBV7-7, the J call TRBJ2-3, with D uncertain. V lost 5 bases to trimming and J lost 9 bases, with 3 bases between them. CDR3 length: 9 amino acids. CDR1 is SSHAT, CDR2 FNYEAQ, per germline (reference sequence). CDR3 DNA: TGTGCCAGCAGCCCCACGCAGTATTTT. This translates into CASSPTQYF. Using reference TRBV7-7 and TRBJ2-3 for the parts outside the CDR3, the full variable domain is GAGVSQSPRYKVTKRGQDVTLRCDPISSHATLYWYQQALGQGPEFLTYFNYEAQPDKSGLPSDRFSAERPEGSISTLTIQRTEQRDSAMYRCASSPTQYFGPGTRLTVL.

This clonotype has more than one count but fewer than ten. The chain joins TRBV6-6 to TRBJ2-1, with TRBD2 as a possible D gene (6 bases). The germline V and J ends were trimmed by 4 bases and 9 bases, with 19 bases remaining between them. The CDR3 is 15 residues long. Germline loops: CDR1 MNHNY, CDR2 SVGAGI (reference sequence). CDR3 sequence (DNA): TGTGCCAGCAGTTCTCAAAAAGAAAGGGGAGGTGAGCAGTTCTTC. This translates into CASSSQKERGGEQFF.

V and J are TRBV15 and TRBJ1-1; D might be TRBD1 (5 bases). V shed 1 base and J shed 5 bases, with 14 bases lying between them. This CDR3 comprises 15 residues. From germline, CDR1 is LNHNV and CDR2 YYDKDF (reference sequence). Here the CDR3 reads CATSRGWSGVTEAFF. The CDR3 bases are TGTGCCACCAGCAGAGGTTGGTCGGGGGTTACTGAAGCTTTCTTT.

The sample holds many counts of this clonotype. CDR3 sequence (DNA): TGTGCCAGCAGTCCAAGATTAAGCTCCTACAATGAGCAGTTCTTC. Protein sequence: CASSPRLSSYNEQFF. The rearrangement uses TRBV18 and TRBJ2-1, with unresolved D. CDR3 length: 15 amino acids. Trimming cost V 8 bases and J 0 bases, with 14 bases left between them. Germline-derived CDR1 and CDR2 are KGHSH and LQKENI.

The sample holds a few counts of this clonotype. The gene calls are TRBV15 and TRBJ2-1; a weak D match, TRBD1 (5 bases). The CDR3 sequence is 15 residues long. Germline loops: CDR1 LNHNV, CDR2 YYDKDF (reference sequence). V was shortened by 1 base and J by 6 bases, with 13 bases between the two germline ends. CDR3 region: CATSRGQGRGNEQFF. In nucleotides, the CDR3 is TGTGCCACCAGCAGAGGCCAGGGAAGGGGCAATGAGCAGTTCTTC.